This T cell receptor (beta chain) emerged from a study of CD8+CD57+ T cells in acquired aplastic anemia. The study profiled TCR beta VDJ and CDR3 using genomic DNA as template. TCRdb re-called the reads with MiXCR, one entry per CDR3 protein. The sample holds approximately 100,000 distinct CDR3 sequences, around 68% seen once. By flow cytometry, patients selected for sequencing had shown an expansion of CD8+CD57+ cells. General observations from the study: Patients and controls shared approximately 28 CD8+ CDR3 sequences.

From germline, CDR1 is SNHLY and CDR2 FYNNEI. CDR3 length: 12 amino acids. This clonotype was observed a handful of times. Its specificity is unknown. The chain recombines TRBV2 with TRBJ2-5; tentative D call: TRBD1 (5 bases). The sequenced material came from sorted CD4+, CD8+, or CD8+CD57+ T cells (not recorded which) from PBMCs. The TCR comes from a human donor with aplastic anemia. The CDR3, as DNA: TGTGCGGGTCAATCTTCAGGGGAGACCCAGTACTTC. Translated: CAGQSSGETQYF. The entire variable domain, with the rest obtained from reference TRBV2 and TRBJ2-5, is as follows: EPEVTQTPSHQVTQMGQEVILRCVPISNHLYFYWYRQILGQKVEFLVSFYNNEISEKSEIFDDQFSVERPDGSNFTLKIRSTKLEDSAMYFCAGQSSGETQYFGPGTRLLVL.